This T cell receptor (beta chain) emerged from a study of T cell changes during pregnancy in multiple sclerosis. J lost 2 bases, V lost 6 bases, and 4 bases had no gene match. Looked up from germline, CDR1 is MNHNS and CDR2 is SASEGT. The CDR3 has 14 amino acids. Generated by immunoSEQ multiplex PCR, the TCRdb table keeps only in-frame clones and is missing some. Among 40,000 or so clones listed, 75% to 95% were seen once. This clone was counted a single time. Sequenced here: CD4+ T cells from peripheral blood mononuclear cells, sampled in the third trimester of pregnancy. The chain is built from TRBV6-1 and TRBJ1-3; 7 positions match TRBD1. The origin of this receptor is a female donor in good health, enrolled as a control in a pregnancy study. This CDR3 reads CASRGDSPGNTIYF. For the CDR3, the DNA is TGTGCCAGCAGAGGGGACAGCCCTGGAAACACCATATATTTT.